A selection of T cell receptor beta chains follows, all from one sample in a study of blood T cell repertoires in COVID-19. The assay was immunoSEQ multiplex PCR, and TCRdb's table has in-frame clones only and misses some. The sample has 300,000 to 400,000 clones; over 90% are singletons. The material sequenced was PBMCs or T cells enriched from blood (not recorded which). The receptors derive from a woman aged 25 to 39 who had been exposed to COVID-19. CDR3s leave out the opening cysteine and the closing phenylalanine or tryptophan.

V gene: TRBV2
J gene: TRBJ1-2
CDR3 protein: ASRRTGGYGYT

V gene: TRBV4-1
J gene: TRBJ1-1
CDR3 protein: ASSQDNRRNTEAF

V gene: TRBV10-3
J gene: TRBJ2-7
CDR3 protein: AISEAGAPSYEQY

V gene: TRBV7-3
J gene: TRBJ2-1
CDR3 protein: ASSLGRGLSNEQF

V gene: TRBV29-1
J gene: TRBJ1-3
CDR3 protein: SVEPRGLLGNTIY

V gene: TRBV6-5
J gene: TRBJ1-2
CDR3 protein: ASSYLDRAYGYT

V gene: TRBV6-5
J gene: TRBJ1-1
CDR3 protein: ASSYSPTGVSTEAF

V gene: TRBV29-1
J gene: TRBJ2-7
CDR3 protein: SAGRGFEQY

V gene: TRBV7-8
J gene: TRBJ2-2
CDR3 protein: ASSRGSINTGELF

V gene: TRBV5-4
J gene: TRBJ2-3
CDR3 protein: ASSLDAGASTDTQY

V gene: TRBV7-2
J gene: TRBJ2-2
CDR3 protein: ASSLVAGPNTGELF

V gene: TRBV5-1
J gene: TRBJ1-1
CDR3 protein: ASSLRANTEAF

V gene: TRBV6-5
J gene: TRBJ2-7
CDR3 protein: ASSSYGNEQY

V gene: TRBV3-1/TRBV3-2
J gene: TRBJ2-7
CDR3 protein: ASSHRQGVGYEQY

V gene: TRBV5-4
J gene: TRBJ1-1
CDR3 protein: ASSFERGRSEAF

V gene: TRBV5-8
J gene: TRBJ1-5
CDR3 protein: ASSLWGVRGQPQH

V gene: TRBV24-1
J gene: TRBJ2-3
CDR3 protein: ATRDSGGGNTQY

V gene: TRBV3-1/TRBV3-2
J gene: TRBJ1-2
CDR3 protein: ASSLGPVSYGYT

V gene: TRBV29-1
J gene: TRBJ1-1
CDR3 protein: SAYQGNTEAF

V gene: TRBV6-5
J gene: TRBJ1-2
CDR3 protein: ASNPGVEPYGYT